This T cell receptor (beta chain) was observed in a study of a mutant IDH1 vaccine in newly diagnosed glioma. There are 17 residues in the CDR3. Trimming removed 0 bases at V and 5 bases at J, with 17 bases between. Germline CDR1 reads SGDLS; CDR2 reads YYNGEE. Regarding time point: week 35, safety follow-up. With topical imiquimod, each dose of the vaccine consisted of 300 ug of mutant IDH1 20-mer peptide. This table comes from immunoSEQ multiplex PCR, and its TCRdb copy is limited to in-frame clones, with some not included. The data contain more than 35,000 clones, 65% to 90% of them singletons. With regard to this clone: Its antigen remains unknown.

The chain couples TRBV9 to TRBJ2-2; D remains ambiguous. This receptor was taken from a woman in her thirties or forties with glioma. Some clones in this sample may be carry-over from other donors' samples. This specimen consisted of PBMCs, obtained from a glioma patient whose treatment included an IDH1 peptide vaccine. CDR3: CASSVGDGPTTTGELFF. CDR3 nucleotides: TGTGCCAGCAGCGTAGGAGACGGTCCTACAACTACCGGGGAGCTGTTTTTT.